This TCR beta chain emerged from a study of shared clonotypes between healthy human individuals. This clone was seen just once. Clones were read by immunoSEQ multiplex PCR, and TCRdb kept only the in-frame ones, dropping some. The data hold some 2.1 million clones, with 90% to 95% observed a single time. Naive CD8 cells comprised CD45RO-negative, CCR7-positively selected cells, excluding terminally differentiated effector memory CD45RA+ cells. Germline V CDR1 and CDR2: MGHRA, YSYEKL. This CDR3 comprises 17 residues. V was cut by 1 base and J by 3 bases, with 16 bases left in between. The sequencing input was naive CD8+ T cells from PBMCs. This clonotype was sampled from a man aged 18 to 30 in good health. Some clones in this sample may be carry-over from other donors' samples. J is TRBJ2-1 and V is TRBV4-1; D not resolved. Here the CDR3 reads CASSQGWGTHNYNEQFF. CDR3 sequence (DNA): TGCGCCAGCAGCCAAGGCTGGGGAACACATAACTACAATGAGCAGTTCTTC.